This TCR beta chain was captured in a study of blood T cell repertoires in COVID-19. CDR1 is WSHSY and CDR2 is SAAADI in the germline V gene. The V gene end was trimmed by 6 bases and the J gene end by 5 bases; junction bases not matched to a gene: 4. The CDR3 length is 14 residues. This table comes from immunoSEQ multiplex PCR, and its TCRdb copy is limited to in-frame clones, with some not included. The table shows about 150,000 clones, with less than 90% occurring only once. This TCR derives from a man in his late teens or twenties with active or convalescent COVID-19. Sequenced input: peripheral blood. This rearrangement joins TRBV10-2 to TRBJ2-1; TRBD1 matches 10 bases. Here the CDR3 reads CASSLGQGNNEQFF. The CDR3 region has the DNA TGCGCCAGCAGCTTGGGACAGGGGAACAATGAGCAGTTCTTC.